This paragraph covers one T cell receptor (beta chain) sequence. The CDR3 contains 13 residues. Trimming stripped 6 bases from V and 4 bases from J, with 12 bases between. The germline V gene has CDR1 MDHEN and CDR2 SYDVKM. This sample stems from a study of neoadjuvant anti-PD-1 for oral cavity cancer. Profiled with immunoSEQ multiplex PCR; TCRdb holds only in-frame clones, not every one. The table lists around 81,000 clones, more than 80% of them singletons. The sample here was PBMCs, taken before nivolumab (anti-PD-1) treatment. This receptor was taken from a person aged 35-80 years with oral cavity squamous cell carcinoma. This sequence joins TRBV28 and TRBJ1-2; a weak D match, TRBD1 (5 bases). The CDR3 loop reads CASSLREGYGYTF. For the CDR3, the DNA is TGTGCCAGCAGCCTCAGGGAGGGCTATGGCTACACCTTC.